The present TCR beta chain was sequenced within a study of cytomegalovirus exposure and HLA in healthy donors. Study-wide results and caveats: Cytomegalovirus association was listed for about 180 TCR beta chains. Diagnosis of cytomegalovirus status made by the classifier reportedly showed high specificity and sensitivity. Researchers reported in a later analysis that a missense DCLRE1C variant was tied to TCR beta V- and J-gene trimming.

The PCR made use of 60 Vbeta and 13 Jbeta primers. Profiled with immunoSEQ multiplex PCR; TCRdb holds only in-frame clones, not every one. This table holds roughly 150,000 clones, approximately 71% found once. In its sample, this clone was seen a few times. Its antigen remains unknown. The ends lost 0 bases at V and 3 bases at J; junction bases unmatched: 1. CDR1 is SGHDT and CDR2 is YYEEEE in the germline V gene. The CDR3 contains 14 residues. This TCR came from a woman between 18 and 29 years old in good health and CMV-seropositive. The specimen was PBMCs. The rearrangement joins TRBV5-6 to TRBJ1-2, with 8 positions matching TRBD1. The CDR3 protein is CASSLGGQDYGYTF. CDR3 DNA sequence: TGTGCCAGCAGCTTGGGGGGACAGGACTATGGCTACACCTTC. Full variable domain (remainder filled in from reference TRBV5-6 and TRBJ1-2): DAGVTQSPTHLIKTRGQQVTLRCSPKSGHDTVSWYQQALGQGPQFIFQYYEEEERQRGNFPDRFSGHQFPNYSSELNVNALLLGDSALYLCASSLGGQDYGYTFGSGTRLTVV.